A selection of T cell receptor beta chains follows, all from one sample in a study of HIV-infected patients and healthy controls. Each CDR3 protein is one row after TCRdb ran MiXCR on the 5' RACE reads. The repertoire consists of about 67,000 distinct CDR3 sequences, with about 16% occurring once and the leading ten covering approximately 5%. Input material: CD4+ T cells from blood. The source is a human donor in good health. CDR3s leave out the opening cysteine and the closing phenylalanine or tryptophan.

>TRBV6-5
ASSYRGSGELF
>TRBV25-1
ASSPLGTGVHGYT
>TRBV6-1
ASSVVDSADTQY
>TRBV27
ASSLPGDGGAVNEQF
>TRBV12-3/TRBV12-4
ASSPTGPGRIETQY
>TRBV5-8
ASSSKGVAYEQY
>TRBV27
ASSLTRGAQDTQY
>TRBV27
ASSLGTGDEQY
>TRBV19
ASSILRGPTYNEQF
>TRBV3-1
ASSRGSSGYEQY
>TRBV20-1
SAAHGTGPHEQY
>TRBV12-3/TRBV12-4
ASSLLGNNQPQH
>TRBV27
ASSFRTGTEAF
>TRBV9
ASSFGTPNTGELF
>TRBV27
ASSSSVGKNTDTQY
>TRBV19
ASSPGQGAQY
>TRBV6-1
ASSPSVGNTGELF
>TRBV21-1
ASGRRTLSTEAF
>TRBV6-2/TRBV6-3
ASSSGGGNTDTQY
>TRBV20-1
SARVQSASYNSPLH
>TRBV4-3
ASSHTDYREKLF
>TRBV7-2
ASSYTDTQY
>TRBV5-1
ASSAGAYLNNEQF
>TRBV12-3/TRBV12-4
ASRDSASRNTIY
>TRBV20-1
SAREGGTEDANYGYT
>TRBV7-2
ASSLNLLSYEQY
>TRBV5-1
ASSLEGAQSSEQY
>TRBV11-1
ASSLTYQRNIQY
>TRBV12-3/TRBV12-4
ASSSAQAHIHKQF
>TRBV3-1
ASSFDSTGETQY
>TRBV6-1
ASSGWNTEAF
>TRBV7-2
ASSLDGTSLNEQF
>TRBV12-3/TRBV12-4
ASSFTSRGDEQF
>TRBV5-1
ASSFREKADTQY
>TRBV20-1
SANPGTDGNTIY
>TRBV10-3
AIKAGYGNTIY
>TRBV2
ASSAIISGANVLT
>TRBV28
ASSLPRNEQY
>TRBV20-1
SAAFGGANQPQH
>TRBV28
ASTYQAGRYEQY
>TRBV6-6
ASRDSAGLAGGLTDTQY
>TRBV12-3/TRBV12-4
ATSEPGRRDTQY
>TRBV5-1
ASSLGIAGGPGEQF
>TRBV23-1
ASSQKMGAPEQF